The present TCR beta chain was sequenced within a study of liver allograft versus peripheral blood T cells (dated by TCRdb to the early 2020s). Broadly, across the study: T cell receptor repertoires present within transplanted livers were compared with repertoires in the peripheral blood of liver transplant recipients. Study-wide findings and limitations: T cell receptor repertoires inside liver allografts were reported to be different from the repertoires detected in peripheral blood.

These reads were obtained on an Illumina MiSeq. The public reads were reprocessed in TCRdb via fastp at Q25 and MiXCR, keeping in-frame beta chains. One record per CDR3 amino acid sequence lists the most common genes and DNA. Present in this sample are almost 3,000 distinct CDR3 sequences, 16% of which were seen just once. The top ten clonotypes cover approximately 6.1% of the sample. Counted from cysteine to phenylalanine, this CDR3 has 14 amino acids. The DNA shown is the 42-base CDR3, in frame from base 1. CDR1 and CDR2, per the germline V gene (reference sequence), are DFQATT and SNEGSKA. For this chain, trimming is 6 bases at the V end and 2 bases at the J end, and the number of junction bases without a gene match is 10. Notes on this clonotype: The target of this receptor is not known. Within one base of it there is no much larger clone, and no base qualities were kept.

The sequence joins TRBV20-1 to TRBJ2-7; 7 middle bases align to TRBD2. This receptor was obtained from a human patient who had a liver transplant. Following transplantation, T cells from the graft donor may be among those present. The DNA sequence is as follows: TGCAGTGCCAGGCCGGCTAGCGGTCCCTACGAGCAGTACTTC. The resulting protein is CSARPASGPYEQYF.